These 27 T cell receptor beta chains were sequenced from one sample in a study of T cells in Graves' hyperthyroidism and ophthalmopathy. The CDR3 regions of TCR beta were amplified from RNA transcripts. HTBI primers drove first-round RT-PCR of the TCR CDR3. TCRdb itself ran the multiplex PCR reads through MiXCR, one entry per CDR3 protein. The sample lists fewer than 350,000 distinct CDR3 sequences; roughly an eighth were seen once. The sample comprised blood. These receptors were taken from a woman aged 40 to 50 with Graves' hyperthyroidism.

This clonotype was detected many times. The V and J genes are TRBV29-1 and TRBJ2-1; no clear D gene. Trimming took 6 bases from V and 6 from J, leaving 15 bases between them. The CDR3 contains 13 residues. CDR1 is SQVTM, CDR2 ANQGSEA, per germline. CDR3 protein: CSVVDPYINEQFF. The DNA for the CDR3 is TGCAGCGTCGTAGACCCTTACATCAATGAGCAGTTCTTC.

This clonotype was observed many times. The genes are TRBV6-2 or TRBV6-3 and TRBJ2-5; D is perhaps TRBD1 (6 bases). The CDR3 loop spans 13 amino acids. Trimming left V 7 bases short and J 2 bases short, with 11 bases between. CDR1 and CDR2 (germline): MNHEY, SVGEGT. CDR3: CASTPDSQETQYF. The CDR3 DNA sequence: TGTGCCAGCACCCCGGACAGTCAAGAGACCCAGTACTTC.

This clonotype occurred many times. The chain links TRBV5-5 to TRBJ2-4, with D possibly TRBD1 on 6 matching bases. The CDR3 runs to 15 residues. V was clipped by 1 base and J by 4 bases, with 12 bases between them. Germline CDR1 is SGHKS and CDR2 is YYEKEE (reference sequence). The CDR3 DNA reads TGTGCCAGCAGCTTGAGGGCGACAGGAAAAAACATTCAGTACTTC. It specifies CASSLRATGKNIQYF.

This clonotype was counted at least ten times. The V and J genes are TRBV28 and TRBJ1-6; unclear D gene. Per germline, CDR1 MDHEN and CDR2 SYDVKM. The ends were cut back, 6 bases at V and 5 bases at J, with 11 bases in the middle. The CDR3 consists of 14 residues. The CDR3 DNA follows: TGTGCCAGCAGAAAAGGAAGTAATAATTCACCCCTCCACTTT. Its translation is CASRKGSNNSPLHF.

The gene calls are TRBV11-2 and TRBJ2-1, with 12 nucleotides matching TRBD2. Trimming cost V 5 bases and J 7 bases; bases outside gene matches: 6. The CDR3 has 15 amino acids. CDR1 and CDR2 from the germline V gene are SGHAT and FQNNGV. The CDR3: CASSPGLAGQNEQFF. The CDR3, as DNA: TGTGCCAGCAGCCCTGGACTAGCGGGACAGAATGAGCAGTTCTTC.

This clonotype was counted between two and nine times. The CDR3 DNA reads TGCAGCGTTGTGCGAACAGGGATGACCTACGAGCAGTACTTC. Translation gives CSVVRTGMTYEQYF. The chain has TRBV29-1 and TRBJ2-7; weak D call: TRBD1 (6 bases). Germline CDR1 SQVTM, CDR2 ANQGSEA. The CDR3 runs 14 residues. The ends were cut back, 4 bases at V and 2 bases at J, with 15 bases in the middle.

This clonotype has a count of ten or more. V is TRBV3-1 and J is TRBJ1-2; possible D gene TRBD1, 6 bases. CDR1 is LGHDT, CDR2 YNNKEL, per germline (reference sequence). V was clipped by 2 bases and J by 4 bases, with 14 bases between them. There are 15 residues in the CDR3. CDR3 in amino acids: CASSQPGALAYGYTF. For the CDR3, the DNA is TGTGCCAGCAGCCAACCAGGGGCGCTGGCCTATGGCTACACCTTC.

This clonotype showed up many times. CDR3 loop: CSARPQGNTEAFF. The CDR3 DNA is TGCAGTGCTAGACCCCAGGGTAACACTGAAGCTTTCTTT. The chain uses TRBV20-1 and TRBJ1-1; the D gene is possibly TRBD1 (5 bases). Germline loops: CDR1 DFQATT, CDR2 SNEGSKA (reference sequence). The CDR3 totals 13 residues. V lost 2 bases and J 2 bases, leaving 9 bases between the germline ends.

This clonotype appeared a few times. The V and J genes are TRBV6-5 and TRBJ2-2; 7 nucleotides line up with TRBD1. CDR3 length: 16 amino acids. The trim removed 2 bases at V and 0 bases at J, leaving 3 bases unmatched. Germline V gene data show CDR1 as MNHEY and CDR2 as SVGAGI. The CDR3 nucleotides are TGTGCCAGCAGTTACGTACAGGGGCCGAACACCGGGGAGCTGTTTTTT. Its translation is CASSYVQGPNTGELFF.

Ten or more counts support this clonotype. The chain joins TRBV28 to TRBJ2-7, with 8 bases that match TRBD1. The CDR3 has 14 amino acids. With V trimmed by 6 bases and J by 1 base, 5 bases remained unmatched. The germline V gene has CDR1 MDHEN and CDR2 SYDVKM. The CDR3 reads CASREDRVSYEQYF. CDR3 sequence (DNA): TGTGCCAGCAGAGAGGACAGGGTATCCTACGAGCAGTACTTC.

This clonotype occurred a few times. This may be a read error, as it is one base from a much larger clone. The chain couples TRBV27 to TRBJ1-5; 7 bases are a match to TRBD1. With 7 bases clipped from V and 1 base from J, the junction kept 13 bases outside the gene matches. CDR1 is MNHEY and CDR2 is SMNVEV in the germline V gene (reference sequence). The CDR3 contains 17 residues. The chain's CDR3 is CASKSDRDLSSNQPQHF. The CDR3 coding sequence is TGTGCCAGCAAATCCGACAGGGATTTGTCGAGCAATCAGCCCCAGCATTTT.

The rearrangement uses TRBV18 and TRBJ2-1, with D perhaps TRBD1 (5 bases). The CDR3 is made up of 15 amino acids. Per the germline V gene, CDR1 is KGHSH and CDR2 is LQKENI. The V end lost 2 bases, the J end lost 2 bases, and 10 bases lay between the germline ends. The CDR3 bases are TGTGCCAGCTCACCAGCACAGGATGCCTACAATGAGCAGTTCTTC. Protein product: CASSPAQDAYNEQFF.

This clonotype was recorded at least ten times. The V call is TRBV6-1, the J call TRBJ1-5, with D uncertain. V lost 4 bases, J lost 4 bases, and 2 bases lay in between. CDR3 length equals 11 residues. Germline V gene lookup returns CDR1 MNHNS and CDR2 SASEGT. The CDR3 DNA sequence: TGTGCCAGCAGTGGGAATCAGCCCCAGCATTTT. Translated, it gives CASSGNQPQHF.

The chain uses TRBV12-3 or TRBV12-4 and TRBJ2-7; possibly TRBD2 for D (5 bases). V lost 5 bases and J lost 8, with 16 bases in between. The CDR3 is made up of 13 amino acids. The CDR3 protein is CASSTLAYTQQYF. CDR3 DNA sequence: TGTGCCAGCAGTACTCTAGCTTACACGCAGCAGTACTTC.

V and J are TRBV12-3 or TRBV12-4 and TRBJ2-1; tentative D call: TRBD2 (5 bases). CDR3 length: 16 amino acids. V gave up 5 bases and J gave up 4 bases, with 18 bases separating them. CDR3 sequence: CASSPLVAGRYNEQFF. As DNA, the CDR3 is TGTGCCAGCAGTCCCCTCGTGGCGGGTAGATACAATGAGCAGTTCTTC.

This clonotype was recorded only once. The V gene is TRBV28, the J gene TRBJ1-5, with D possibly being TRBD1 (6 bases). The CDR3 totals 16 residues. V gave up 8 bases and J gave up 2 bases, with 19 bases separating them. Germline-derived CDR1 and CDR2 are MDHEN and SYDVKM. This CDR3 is CASAGGSLVGNQPQHF. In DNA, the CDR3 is TGTGCCAGCGCTGGGGGCAGTCTGGTAGGCAATCAGCCCCAGCATTTT.

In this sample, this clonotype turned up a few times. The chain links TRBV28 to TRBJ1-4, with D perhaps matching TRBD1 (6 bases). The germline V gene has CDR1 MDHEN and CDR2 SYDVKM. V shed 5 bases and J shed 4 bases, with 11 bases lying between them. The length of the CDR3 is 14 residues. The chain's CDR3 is CASSPQGINEKLFF. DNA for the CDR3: TGTGCCAGCAGTCCACAGGGTATTAATGAAAAACTGTTTTTT. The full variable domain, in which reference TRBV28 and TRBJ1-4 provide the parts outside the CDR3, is DVKVTQSSRYLVKRTGEKVFLECVQDMDHENMFWYRQDPGLGLRLIYFSYDVKMKEKGDIPEGYSVSREKKERFSLILESASTNQTSMYLCASSPQGINEKLFFGSGTQLSVL.

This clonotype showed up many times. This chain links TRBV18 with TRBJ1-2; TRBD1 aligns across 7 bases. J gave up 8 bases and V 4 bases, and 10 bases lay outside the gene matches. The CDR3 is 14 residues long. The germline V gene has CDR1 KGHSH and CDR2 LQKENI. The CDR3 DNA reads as TGTGCCAGCTCACTTGGGACAGATGGCGACGGCTACACCTTC. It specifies CASSLGTDGDGYTF.

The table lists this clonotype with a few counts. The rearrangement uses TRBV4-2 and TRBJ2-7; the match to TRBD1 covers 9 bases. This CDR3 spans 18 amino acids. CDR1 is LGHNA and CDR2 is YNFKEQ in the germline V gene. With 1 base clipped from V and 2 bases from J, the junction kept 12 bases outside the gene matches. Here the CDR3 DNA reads TGTGCCAGCAGCCAAGTTCTCTCAGTTGGGACAGGGCCCTACGAGCAGTACTTC. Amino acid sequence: CASSQVLSVGTGPYEQYF.

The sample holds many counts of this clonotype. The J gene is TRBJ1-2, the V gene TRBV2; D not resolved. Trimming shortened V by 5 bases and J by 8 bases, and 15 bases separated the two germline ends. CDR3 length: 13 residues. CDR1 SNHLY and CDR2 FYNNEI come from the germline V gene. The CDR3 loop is CASSRGVSQGYTF. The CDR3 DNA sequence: TGTGCCAGCAGTCGCGGGGTTTCTCAGGGCTACACCTTC.

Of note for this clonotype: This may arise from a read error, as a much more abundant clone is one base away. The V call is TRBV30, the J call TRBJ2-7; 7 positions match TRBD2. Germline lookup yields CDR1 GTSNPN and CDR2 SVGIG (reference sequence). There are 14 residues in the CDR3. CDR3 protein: CAGSLGGSFYEQYF. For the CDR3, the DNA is TGTGCCGGGAGTCTTGGCGGGAGTTTCTACGAGCAGTACTTC.

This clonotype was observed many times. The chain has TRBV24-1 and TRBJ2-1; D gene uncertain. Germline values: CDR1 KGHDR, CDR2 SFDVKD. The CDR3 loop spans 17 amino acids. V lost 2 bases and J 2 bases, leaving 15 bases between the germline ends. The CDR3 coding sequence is TGTGCCACCAGTGATTCGAATTCAGGTCGGACCTACAATGAGCAGTTCTTC. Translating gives CATSDSNSGRTYNEQFF.

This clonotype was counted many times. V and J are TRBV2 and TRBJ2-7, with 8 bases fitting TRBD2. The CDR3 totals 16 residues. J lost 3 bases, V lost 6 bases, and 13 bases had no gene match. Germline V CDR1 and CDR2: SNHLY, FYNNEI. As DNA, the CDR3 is TGTGCCAGCAGGGAGCTCCCGGGACTAGAGGGCTACGAGCAGTACTTC. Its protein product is CASRELPGLEGYEQYF.

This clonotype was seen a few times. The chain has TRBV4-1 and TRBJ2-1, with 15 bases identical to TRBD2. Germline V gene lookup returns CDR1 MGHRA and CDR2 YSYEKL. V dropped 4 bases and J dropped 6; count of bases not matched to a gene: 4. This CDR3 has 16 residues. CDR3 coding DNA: TGCGCCAGCAGCCGCTGGACTAGCGGGAGGGGCAATGAGCAGTTCTTC. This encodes CASSRWTSGRGNEQFF.

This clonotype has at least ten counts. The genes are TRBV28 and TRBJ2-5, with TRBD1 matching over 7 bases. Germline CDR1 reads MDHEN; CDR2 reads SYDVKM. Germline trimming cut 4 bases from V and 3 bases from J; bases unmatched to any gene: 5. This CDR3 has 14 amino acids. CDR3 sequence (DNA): TGTGCCAGCAGTTCCTTAGACAGGGAAGAGACCCAGTACTTC. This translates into CASSSLDREETQYF.

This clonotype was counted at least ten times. CDR3 nucleotide sequence: TGCAGCGTTGAGTCCACCTACGAGCAGTACTTC. The encoded protein is CSVESTYEQYF. V and J are TRBV29-1 and TRBJ2-7; no clear D. CDR1 is SQVTM and CDR2 is ANQGSEA in the germline V gene. CDR3 length equals 11 residues. V shed 3 bases and J shed 2 bases, with 5 bases lying between them.

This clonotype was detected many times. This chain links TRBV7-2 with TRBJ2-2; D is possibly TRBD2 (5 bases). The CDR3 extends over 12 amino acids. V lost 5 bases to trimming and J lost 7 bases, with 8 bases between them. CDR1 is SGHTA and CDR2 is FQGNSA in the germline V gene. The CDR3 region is CASSRRVGELFF. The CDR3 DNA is TGTGCCAGCAGCCGGCGGGTCGGGGAGCTGTTTTTT.